The next 30 T cell receptor beta chains were all read from a single sample in a study of cytomegalovirus exposure and HLA in healthy donors. PCR used 60 Vbeta primers and 13 Jbeta primers. TCRdb's copy holds only in-frame clones and misses some; the assay was immunoSEQ multiplex PCR. Its clone listing holds about 35,000 clones. The material sequenced was PBMCs. These receptors all stem from a middle-aged woman in good health and CMV-seropositive.

This sequence joins TRBV13 and TRBJ1-1; TRBD1 agrees at 8 bases. Germline CDR1 reads PRHDT; CDR2 reads FYEKMQ (reference sequence). The CDR3 spans 15 residues. Losses at the gene ends were 6 bases for V and 4 bases for J; bases not matched to a gene: 10. The CDR3 loop is CASRNWQGAGTEAFF. CDR3 DNA sequence: TGTGCCAGCAGGAATTGGCAGGGGGCGGGCACTGAAGCTTTCTTT.

The chain carries TRBV7-9 and TRBJ2-7; a weak D match, TRBD2 (6 bases). The V gene's germline CDR1 is SEHNR and CDR2 FQNEAQ (reference sequence). The CDR3 totals 14 residues. V was shortened by 6 bases and J by 2 bases, with 14 bases between the two germline ends. The CDR3 coding sequence is TGTGCCAGCAGAGGACGGGGAGGCCCCTACGAGCAGTACTTC. It translates to CASRGRGGPYEQYF.

The chain recombines TRBV2 with TRBJ1-4; no definite D call. The ends were cut back, 8 bases at V and 7 bases at J, with 20 bases in the middle. This CDR3 is built from 15 residues. Germline assignment: CDR1 SNHLY and CDR2 FYNNEI. The DNA for the CDR3 is TGTGCCAGCTCCTCGGGTCGGGGTCGGAGTGAAAAACTGTTTTTT. It translates to CASSSGRGRSEKLFF.

This chain links TRBV9 with TRBJ2-5, with TRBD1 matching over 7 bases. Trimming removed 4 bases from V and 5 bases from J; junction bases left unmatched: 11. CDR1 is SGDLS, CDR2 YYNGEE, per germline. The CDR3 has 15 amino acids. The CDR3 loop is CASSTHRGEQETQYF. The DNA of the CDR3 is TGTGCCAGCAGCACGCACAGGGGCGAGCAGGAGACCCAGTACTTC.

J is TRBJ2-1 and V is TRBV6-1; D is possibly TRBD2 (5 bases). The CDR3 length is 14 residues. Per the germline V gene, CDR1 is MNHNS and CDR2 is SASEGT. V was clipped by 1 base and J by 5 bases, with 9 bases between them. CDR3 protein: CASSEEREDNEQFF. CDR3 DNA sequence: TGTGCCAGCAGTGAAGAGAGGGAAGACAATGAGCAGTTCTTC.

V is TRBV9 and J is TRBJ2-2; 12 bases are a match to TRBD2. This CDR3 region has 19 residues. Germline V lookup: CDR1 SGDLS, CDR2 YYNGEE. Trimming at V came to 0 bases and at J to 4 bases, leaving 10 bases not matched to a gene. CDR3 in DNA: TGTGCCAGCAGCGTAGGCCTCGTTACTAGCGGGAGGCCCACCGGGGAGCTGTTTTTT. This encodes CASSVGLVTSGRPTGELFF.

The chain uses TRBV2 and TRBJ2-1, with TRBD2 matching over 9 bases. The CDR3 length is 15 residues. V lost 4 bases, J lost 2 bases, and 3 bases stayed unmatched. Per germline, CDR1 SNHLY and CDR2 FYNNEI. Written as DNA, the CDR3 is TGTGCCAGCAGTGGGGGCGGGAGGGCCTACAATGAGCAGTTCTTC. Translating it yields CASSGGGRAYNEQFF.

The chain employs TRBV28 and TRBJ2-4; 7 nucleotides agree with TRBD2. Germline assignment: CDR1 MDHEN and CDR2 SYDVKM. CDR3 length: 20 residues. Trimming removed 3 bases from V and 0 bases from J; junction bases left unmatched: 17. Here the CDR3 reads CASSFIQRDYSSLAKNIQYF. In nucleotides, the CDR3 is TGTGCCAGCAGTTTCATCCAGCGGGACTATTCATCCTTAGCCAAAAACATTCAGTACTTC.

The V gene is TRBV28, the J gene TRBJ2-7, with a tentative D call TRBD1 (7 bases). Germline V gene lookup returns CDR1 MDHEN and CDR2 SYDVKM. There are 16 residues in the CDR3. Trimming cost V 5 bases and J 3 bases, with 20 bases left between them. In nucleotides, the CDR3 is TGTGCCAGCAGTCCAAGGACGGGGGACAGATTCTACGAGCAGTACTTC. Its translation: CASSPRTGDRFYEQYF. Using reference TRBV28 and TRBJ2-7 for the parts outside the CDR3, the full variable domain is DVKVTQSSRYLVKRTGEKVFLECVQDMDHENMFWYRQDPGLGLRLIYFSYDVKMKEKGDIPEGYSVSREKKERFSLILESASTNQTSMYLCASSPRTGDRFYEQYFGPGTRLTVT.

The V call is TRBV2, the J call TRBJ2-2; no firm D call. V was shortened by 3 bases and J by 0 bases, with 8 bases between the two germline ends. CDR3 length: 15 amino acids. Per germline, CDR1 SNHLY and CDR2 FYNNEI. The CDR3 bases are TGTGCCAGCAGTGAGTTCCTCCCGAACACCGGGGAGCTGTTTTTT. Its translation is CASSEFLPNTGELFF.

This clone is labeled medium-sized based on frequency. For the CDR3, the DNA is TGTGCCATCAGTGACCGGGGAGGAGGGAACGAGCAGTTCTTC. Encoded protein: CAISDRGGGNEQFF. This rearrangement joins TRBV10-3 to TRBJ2-1, with a possible D match to TRBD2 (6 bases). The V and J ends lost 3 bases and 10 bases respectively, with 16 bases between them. This CDR3 is built from 14 residues. From germline, CDR1 is ENHRY and CDR2 SYGVKD.

CDR3 in DNA: TGTGCCAGTAGTTACAGGGGACTAGCGGGAGGAGAGACCCAGTACTTC. This encodes CASSYRGLAGGETQYF. The rearrangement joins TRBV19 to TRBJ2-5; 15 nucleotides align to TRBD2. The length of the CDR3 is 16 residues. J lost 4 bases, V lost 5 bases, and 5 bases had no gene match. The germline V gene has CDR1 LNHDA and CDR2 SQIVND (reference sequence).

The J gene is TRBJ2-7, the V gene TRBV28; 8 bases are a match to TRBD1. CDR3 length: 20 residues. V lost 1 base to trimming and J lost 5 bases; unmatched junction nucleotides: 22. Germline V lookup: CDR1 MDHEN, CDR2 SYDVKM. CDR3 DNA sequence: TGTGCCAGCAGTTTATATTTACGGACGGGGGACAGGTCCCCTAGCGACGAGCAGTACTTC. Its protein is CASSLYLRTGDRSPSDEQYF. The whole variable domain, filled in from reference TRBV28 and TRBJ2-7, reads DVKVTQSSRYLVKRTGEKVFLECVQDMDHENMFWYRQDPGLGLRLIYFSYDVKMKEKGDIPEGYSVSREKKERFSLILESASTNQTSMYLCASSLYLRTGDRSPSDEQYFGPGTRLTVT.

The V call is TRBV7-2, the J call TRBJ1-2; D may be TRBD1 (5 bases). CDR3 size: 13 residues. V lost 5 bases, J lost 6 bases, and 13 bases lay in between. CDR1 and CDR2 (germline): SGHTA, FQGNSA. The DNA for the CDR3 is TGTGCCAGCAGCCCGGTGGCGGGGGATGGCTACACCTTC. This translates into CASSPVAGDGYTF.

The chain uses TRBV9 and TRBJ2-7, with TRBD2 as a possible D gene (6 bases). V was pared by 0 bases and J by 7 bases, with 17 bases between. The CDR3 covers 15 residues. Germline V gene lookup returns CDR1 SGDLS and CDR2 YYNGEE. CDR3 nucleotides: TGTGCCAGCAGCGTAGGGAGCACGCGGGATGGTGAGCAGTACTTC. Translation: CASSVGSTRDGEQYF.

J is TRBJ1-2 and V is TRBV6-5, with D possibly being TRBD1 (6 bases). CDR1 is MNHEY, CDR2 SVGAGI, per germline. Trimming removed 5 bases from V and 5 bases from J, with 15 bases in between. This CDR3 has 14 residues. CDR3: CASSRQERLYGYTF. In DNA, the CDR3 is TGTGCCAGCAGTCGACAGGAAAGACTATATGGCTACACCTTC.

This chain joins TRBV7-9 and TRBJ1-2; 7 bases match TRBD1. Trimming at V came to 4 bases and at J to 5 bases, leaving 4 bases not matched to a gene. Germline CDR1 reads SEHNR; CDR2 reads FQNEAQ (reference sequence). The CDR3 is 13 amino acids. The CDR3 loop reads CASSYGTVYGYTF. CDR3 DNA sequence: TGTGCCAGCAGCTATGGGACAGTTTATGGCTACACCTTC.

This rearrangement joins TRBV2 to TRBJ2-1; D gene unclear. The CDR3 runs 11 residues. Trimming stripped 9 bases from V and 7 bases from J, with 10 bases between. From germline, CDR1 is SNHLY and CDR2 FYNNEI. The CDR3 is CASAYLNEQFF. The CDR3, as DNA: TGTGCCAGTGCCTATCTGAATGAGCAGTTCTTC.

V is TRBV30 and J is TRBJ1-1, with a weak D call TRBD1 (6 bases). Germline lookup yields CDR1 GTSNPN and CDR2 SVGIG (reference sequence). The CDR3 length is 13 residues. V was clipped by 2 bases and J by 3 bases, with 10 bases between them. The CDR3 sequence is CAWSLRGDTEAFF. Here the CDR3 DNA reads TGTGCCTGGAGTCTCAGGGGAGACACTGAAGCTTTCTTT.

The chain joins TRBV9 to TRBJ2-7; TRBD1 matches 10 bases. CDR1 SGDLS and CDR2 YYNGEE come from the germline V gene. This CDR3 has 14 amino acids. V dropped 4 bases and J dropped 5; count of bases not matched to a gene: 6. The CDR3 bases are TGTGCCAGCAGCCGAGGGGACAGGGGTAACGAGCAGTACTTC. Its translation: CASSRGDRGNEQYF.

The chain carries TRBV5-4 and TRBJ2-3, with TRBD2 matching 9 bases. Looked up from germline, CDR1 is SGHNT and CDR2 is YYREEE (reference sequence). This CDR3 is built from 16 residues. The J segment lost 0 bases and the V segment lost 6 bases, leaving 8 bases of the junction unmatched. CDR3: CASTIGLATSTDTQYF. The DNA for the CDR3 is TGTGCCAGCACCATAGGACTAGCGACAAGCACAGATACGCAGTATTTT.

This rearrangement joins TRBV4-1 to TRBJ2-7; TRBD1 aligns across 7 bases. With 3 bases clipped from V and 2 bases from J, the junction kept 7 bases outside the gene matches. This CDR3 is 15 amino acids long. Per germline, CDR1 MGHRA and CDR2 YSYEKL. CDR3 protein: CASSQATGVPYEQYF. The CDR3 region has the DNA TGCGCCAGCAGCCAGGCTACAGGGGTCCCCTACGAGCAGTACTTC.

The CDR3 DNA sequence: TGTGCCAGCAGCGTCCGCCCCAGAGGTTTCACAGGGCGGGCCAAAAACATTCAGTACTTC. Its translation is CASSVRPRGFTGRAKNIQYF. This chain connects TRBV9 to TRBJ2-4, with a weak D call TRBD1 (6 bases). The germline V gene encodes CDR1 SGDLS and CDR2 YYNGEE. There are 20 residues in the CDR3. With 2 bases removed from V and 1 base from J, the gap between germline ends came to 25 bases.

The rearrangement uses TRBV6-5 and TRBJ2-1, with 9 nucleotides matching TRBD1. The V gene end was trimmed by 1 base and the J gene end by 3 bases; junction bases not matched to a gene: 4. CDR1 is MNHEY, CDR2 SVGAGI, per germline. The CDR3 extends over 16 amino acids. CDR3 protein: CASSYYPGQGYNEQFF. CDR3 bases: TGTGCCAGCAGTTACTATCCGGGACAGGGCTACAATGAGCAGTTCTTC.

The chain is built from TRBV18 and TRBJ2-5; 11 nucleotides line up with TRBD1. The CDR3 totals 15 residues. The trim removed 4 bases at V and 1 base at J, leaving 2 bases unmatched. The germline V gene has CDR1 KGHSH and CDR2 LQKENI. CDR3: CASSRGTGGQETQYF. In DNA, the CDR3 is TGTGCCAGCTCACGGGGGACAGGGGGCCAAGAGACCCAGTACTTC.

This sequence joins TRBV29-1 and TRBJ1-1; 11 bases align to TRBD1. This CDR3 has 11 residues. Germline V gene lookup returns CDR1 SQVTM and CDR2 ANQGSEA. The V gene end was trimmed by 5 bases and the J gene end by 8 bases; junction bases not matched to a gene: 1. The DNA of the CDR3 is TGCAGCGTTCGGACAGGGGGCGAAGCTTTCTTT. Its translation is CSVRTGGEAFF.

The chain uses TRBV27 and TRBJ1-5; 7 bases align to TRBD1. This CDR3 contains 15 residues. Germline-derived CDR1 and CDR2 are MNHEY and SMNVEV (reference sequence). Trimming took 2 bases from V and 7 from J; bases not matched to a gene: 8. CDR3 amino acids: CASSLVKGAVQPQHF. CDR3 in DNA: TGTGCCAGCAGTTTAGTGAAGGGGGCGGTCCAGCCCCAGCATTTT.

The chain is built from TRBV29-1 and TRBJ2-1; 8 bases line up with TRBD2. The germline gives CDR1 SQVTM, CDR2 ANQGSEA. Germline trimming cut 3 bases from V and 14 bases from J; bases unmatched to any gene: 3. The CDR3 length is 10 residues. The CDR3 DNA reads TGCAGCGTTGACCGGGAGGGTGAGTTCTTC. This translates into CSVDREGEFF.

The chain couples TRBV6-6 to TRBJ2-1, with D perhaps TRBD1 (6 bases). Germline loops: CDR1 MNHNY, CDR2 SVGAGI (reference sequence). This CDR3 region has 12 residues. The germline V and J ends were trimmed by 6 bases and 8 bases, with 11 bases remaining between them. CDR3 sequence: CASRTRGYEQFF. CDR3 DNA sequence: TGTGCCAGCAGAACCAGGGGTTATGAGCAGTTCTTC.

The chain uses TRBV4-2 and TRBJ2-3; 7 nucleotides agree with TRBD1. Per the germline V gene, CDR1 is LGHNA and CDR2 is YNFKEQ. V lost 4 bases and J lost 2; bases outside the gene matches: 6. The CDR3 is 15 residues long. In DNA, the CDR3 is TGTGCCAGCAGCCGACAACAGGGGCACACAGATACGCAGTATTTT. This sequence encodes CASSRQQGHTDTQYF.